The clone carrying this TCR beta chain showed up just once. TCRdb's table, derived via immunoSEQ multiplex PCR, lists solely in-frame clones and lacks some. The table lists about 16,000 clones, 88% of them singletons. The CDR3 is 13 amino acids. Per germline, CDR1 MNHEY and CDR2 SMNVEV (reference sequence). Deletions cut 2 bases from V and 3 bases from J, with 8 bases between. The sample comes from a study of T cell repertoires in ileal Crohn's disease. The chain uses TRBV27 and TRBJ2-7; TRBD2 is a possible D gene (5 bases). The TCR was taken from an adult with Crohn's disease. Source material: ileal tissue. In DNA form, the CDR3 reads TGTGCCAGCAGTTTAACCGGGATCTACGAGCAGTACTTC. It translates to CASSLTGIYEQYF.